This T cell receptor beta chain was sequenced during a study of blood T cell repertoires in COVID-19. The ends were cut back, 3 bases at V and 6 bases at J, with 12 bases in the middle. The CDR3 loop spans 12 amino acids. The germline V gene encodes CDR1 SQVTM and CDR2 ANQGSEA. TCRdb keeps only in-frame clones here, not all; method: immunoSEQ multiplex PCR. The sample gives 400,000 or so clones, roughly 91% of which show up once; 0.6% is in the top ten. This clone came up once. Sequenced input: PBMCs or T cells enriched from blood (not recorded which). The chain joins TRBV29-1 to TRBJ2-7; D gene unclear. The TCR sequence derives from a man aged 18 to 29 who had recovered from COVID-19. Written as DNA, the CDR3 is TGCAGCGTTGAGGGCTTGGAAAGCGAGCAGTACTTC. Protein: CSVEGLESEQYF.